Presented here are 20 T cell receptor beta chains from one specimen sequenced in a study of CD8+CD57+ T cells in acquired aplastic anemia. TCR beta VDJ combinations and CDR3 sequences were profiled from genomic DNA. MiXCR, run by TCRdb on the reads, gives a single entry per CDR3 protein. The sample includes approximately 160,000 distinct CDR3 sequences, 35% to 55% of them seen just once. The sample was sorted CD4+, CD8+, or CD8+CD57+ T cells (not recorded which) from PBMCs. These receptors all stem from a human donor in good health.

The sample holds many counts of this clonotype. The chain recombines TRBV4-3 with TRBJ1-1, with D hard to call. Germline assignment: CDR1 LGHNA and CDR2 YSLEER. The CDR3 has 13 residues. Between the trimmed V and J ends, which lost 5 bases and 1 base, there was a span of 8 bases. The CDR3 DNA is TGCGCCAGCAGCTTCCACAGGAACACTGAAGCTTTCTTT. Its translation: CASSFHRNTEAFF.

This CDR3 reads CSVALGLRTDTQYF. CDR3 sequence (DNA): TGCAGCGTCGCCCTGGGACTGAGAACAGATACGCAGTATTTT. The chain employs TRBV29-1 and TRBJ2-3; tentatively, D is TRBD2 (6 bases). Germline CDR1 reads SQVTM; CDR2 reads ANQGSEA. V dropped 6 bases and J dropped 3 bases, with 16 bases sitting between them. The CDR3 consists of 14 residues.

The V call is TRBV19, the J call TRBJ1-2, with 9 bases identical to TRBD1. Germline loops: CDR1 LNHDA, CDR2 SQIVND (reference sequence). There are 14 residues in the CDR3. V lost 5 bases and J lost 7; bases outside the gene matches: 8. The CDR3 coding sequence is TGTGCCAGTAGTCCCAGGACAGGGGTCAGTGGCTACACCTTC. Translating gives CASSPRTGVSGYTF.

This clonotype has just a few counts. The chain couples TRBV25-1 to TRBJ1-5; D might be TRBD1 (5 bases). Trimming removed 2 bases at V and 6 bases at J, with 14 bases between. Germline-derived CDR1 and CDR2 are MGHDK and SYGVNS. The CDR3 length is 15 residues. The CDR3 nucleotides are TGTGCCAGCAGTGAAGGCAGGGTGGTTGGTCAGCCCCAGCATTTT. Amino acid sequence: CASSEGRVVGQPQHF.

Concerning this clonotype itself: An end of the junction does not agree with germline; a read error may underlie this. The chain is built from TRBV10-2 and TRBJ1-4; perhaps TRBD1 as D (5 bases). The CDR3 has 16 amino acids. Looked up from germline, CDR1 is WSHSY and CDR2 is SAAADI. CDR3 bases: TGTGCCAGCAGTTACGCGTCGGCAGGGAGAAATGAAAAACTGTTTTTT. As protein: CASSYASAGRNEKLFF.

J is TRBJ1-5 and V is TRBV19; 7 bases are a match to TRBD1. The CDR3 has 17 residues. V was pared by 10 bases and J by 2 bases, with 17 bases of the junction left unmatched. CDR1 and CDR2 (germline): LNHDA, SQIVND (reference sequence). CDR3 in amino acids: CATKGALSTKGNQPQHF. The CDR3 bases are TGTGCCACCAAGGGGGCACTTTCAACAAAGGGCAATCAGCCCCAGCATTTT.

This clonotype came up many times. This chain connects TRBV11-2 to TRBJ2-7; TRBD2 might be the D (6 bases). Deletions cut 5 bases from V and 0 bases from J, with 20 bases between. Per the germline V gene, CDR1 is SGHAT and CDR2 is FQNNGV. The CDR3 consists of 17 residues. This chain's CDR3 is CASSRPTQAGPSYEQYF. The CDR3, as DNA: TGTGCCAGCAGCCGCCCGACTCAGGCGGGGCCCTCCTACGAGCAGTACTTC.

The chain carries TRBV29-1 and TRBJ2-6; 10 bases agree with TRBD2. The length of the CDR3 is 16 residues. Germline CDR1 SQVTM, CDR2 ANQGSEA. J lost 4 bases, V lost 3 bases, and 6 bases had no gene match. CDR3 nucleotide sequence: TGCAGCGTTGACCTAGCGGGAGTGTCCGGGGCCAACGTCCTGACTTTC. It encodes CSVDLAGVSGANVLTF.

CDR3 protein: CASSLPLAGVNEQFF. CDR3 in DNA: TGCGCCAGCAGCTTGCCACTAGCGGGAGTAAATGAGCAGTTCTTC. The chain has TRBV5-1 and TRBJ2-1, with 11 nucleotides matching TRBD2. CDR3 length equals 15 residues. The J segment lost 7 bases and the V segment lost 1 base, leaving 4 bases of the junction unmatched. Per the germline V gene, CDR1 is SGHRS and CDR2 is YFSETQ.

For this clonotype: A read error is possible here, since a much larger clone lies one base away. This chain uses TRBV5-4 with TRBJ1-1; 7 positions match TRBD1. The trim removed 3 bases at V and 4 bases at J, leaving 9 bases unmatched. Germline V gene sequence: CDR1 SGHNT, CDR2 YYREEE (reference sequence). CDR3 size: 15 residues. The CDR3 spells CASSSGTDMTTEAFF. The CDR3, as DNA: TGTGCCAGCAGCTCCGGGACAGACATGACCACTGAAGCTTTCTTT. Full variable domain (missing parts from reference TRBV5-4 and TRBJ1-1): ETGVTQSPTHLIKTRGQQVTLRCSSQSGHNTVSWYQQALGQGPQFIFQYYREEENGRGNFPPRFSGLQFPNYSSELNVNALELDDSALYLCASSSGTDMTTEAFFGQGTRLTVV.

The sample holds many counts of this clonotype. The chain has TRBV3-1 and TRBJ2-7; 12 bases map to TRBD2. Germline V gene data show CDR1 as LGHDT and CDR2 as YNNKEL (reference sequence). The V segment lost 4 bases and the J segment 7 bases; nucleotides outside the gene matches: 5. This CDR3 has 14 residues. Here the CDR3 reads CASSRLAGVGEQYF. For the CDR3, the DNA is TGTGCCAGCAGCCGACTAGCGGGAGTAGGAGAGCAGTACTTC.

This chain connects TRBV7-9 to TRBJ2-7; D may be TRBD1 (5 bases). Trimming left V 5 bases short and J 6 bases short, with 11 bases between. From germline, CDR1 is SEHNR and CDR2 FQNEAQ (reference sequence). This CDR3 spans 12 amino acids. The CDR3 nucleotides read TGTGCCAGCAGCCGGACACCTTCCGAGCAGTACTTC. Its protein is CASSRTPSEQYF.

This clonotype occurred many times. V usage is TRBV6-6 and J usage is TRBJ2-1, with a tentative D call TRBD2 (7 bases). CDR1 MNHNY and CDR2 SVGAGI come from the germline V gene (reference sequence). V lost 4 bases and J 8 bases, leaving 12 bases between the germline ends. The CDR3 extends over 13 amino acids. CDR3 region: CASSSIGGHEQFF. The CDR3 DNA sequence: TGTGCCAGCAGTTCCATCGGGGGGCATGAGCAGTTCTTC.

This clonotype has only a few counts. This may be a read error, as it is one base from a much larger clone. The V and J genes are TRBV5-6 and TRBJ2-1; D ambiguous. The CDR3 extends over 12 amino acids. Germline CDR1 is SGHDT and CDR2 is YYEEEE. The CDR3 protein is CASSLDGMEQSF. The DNA of the CDR3 is TGTGCCAGCAGCTTGGACGGAATGGAGCAGTCCTTC.

In regard to this clonotype: This is likely a read error, given that the CDR3 carries no conserved phenylalanine or tryptophan at its end. The rearrangement uses TRBV20-1 and TRBJ2-5; D is ambiguous. This CDR3 is 11 amino acids long. Germline CDR1 reads DFQATT; CDR2 reads SNEGSKA (reference sequence). The CDR3 protein is CSARPQETQYS. As DNA, the CDR3 is TGCAGTGCTAGGCCACAAGAGACTCAGTACTCC.

This clonotype was detected many times. The chain links TRBV7-9 to TRBJ1-5; possibly TRBD1 for D (5 bases). CDR1 and CDR2 (germline): SEHNR, FQNEAQ (reference sequence). The CDR3 sequence is 13 residues long. Trimming pared 9 bases from V and 0 bases from J, leaving 9 bases between. CDR3 DNA sequence: TGTGCCAGTGGGGGGTATAGCAATCAGCCCCAGCATTTT. It translates to CASGGYSNQPQHF.

This chain joins TRBV24-1 and TRBJ2-1; 7 bases line up with TRBD1. V lost 6 bases to trimming and J lost 6 bases; unmatched junction nucleotides: 10. The V gene's germline CDR1 is KGHDR and CDR2 SFDVKD. The CDR3 totals 15 residues. This chain's CDR3 is CATSSIGGPTNEQFF. The CDR3 bases are TGTGCCACCAGTAGTATAGGGGGCCCGACCAATGAGCAGTTCTTC.

Worth noting for this clonotype: A single base separates this from a much larger clone, so it may be a read error. It is likely a read error, because the conserved phenylalanine at the end of the CDR3 is missing. J is TRBJ1-6 and V is TRBV14; D gene uncertain. Germline loops: CDR1 SGHDN, CDR2 FVKESK. This CDR3 comprises 13 residues. The V gene lost 3 bases and the J gene lost 10 bases, with 10 bases spanning the gap. CDR3 nucleotides: TGTGCCAGCAGCCAGGGTGTTCGCTCACCCCTCCACCTT. The encoded protein is CASSQGVRSPLHL.

This clonotype was counted ten times or more. As DNA, the CDR3 is TGCAGTGCTAGGACTTCGGACGCAGCCTACGAGCAGTACTTC. It encodes CSARTSDAAYEQYF. The rearrangement links TRBV20-1 to TRBJ2-7; no reliable D call. CDR3 length: 14 amino acids. CDR1 is DFQATT and CDR2 is SNEGSKA in the germline V gene (reference sequence). The V and J ends lost 3 bases and 2 bases respectively, with 14 bases between them.

The table lists this clonotype with many counts. The rearrangement joins TRBV12-3 or TRBV12-4 to TRBJ2-1, with no clear D. CDR3 length: 14 residues. Trimming cost V 4 bases and J 5 bases, with 12 bases left between them. Here the CDR3 DNA reads TGTGCCAGCAGTTCCCCCGTGGTAAACAATGAGCAGTTCTTC. Translating gives CASSSPVVNNEQFF.